The sequence of this T cell receptor beta chain was determined in a study of control samples from healthy donors and cancer patients. Assay used: immunoSEQ multiplex PCR; TCRdb lists only in-frame clones, some missing. This sample yields about 140,000 clones, of which less than 90% are seen a single time; approximately 9.4% belongs to the top ten. The V gene lost 2 bases and the J gene lost 0 bases, with 10 bases spanning the gap. The germline CDR1 and CDR2 sequences are MNHNS and SASEGT. The CDR3 totals 16 residues. This chain uses TRBV6-1 with TRBJ2-2, with D uncertain. The TCR was taken from a woman in her 30s in good health. The sample taken for sequencing was blood. CDR3 residues: CASSELSGANTGELFF. The CDR3 DNA reads as TGTGCCAGCAGTGAATTGTCAGGCGCGAACACCGGGGAGCTGTTTTTT.